Sequencing of this T cell receptor (beta chain) was carried out in a study of cytomegalovirus exposure and HLA in healthy donors. In regard to this clone: At one end, the junction sequence differs from germline, possibly due to a read error.

Researchers ran the PCR with 60 Vbeta and 13 Jbeta primers. Method: immunoSEQ multiplex PCR; TCRdb's copy keeps in-frame clones and lacks some. The repertoire holds approximately 150,000 clones, with 80% as singletons. The CDR3 length is 14 residues. Germline CDR1 SGHTS, CDR2 YDEGEE. The chain employs TRBV5-8 and TRBJ1-1; no clear D gene. The sequence was obtained from a woman in her 30s in good health and CMV-seronegative. Sequenced material: PBMCs. The CDR3 spells CAGSPGGENTEAFF. Here the CDR3 DNA reads TGTGCCGGCAGCCCGGGCGGGGAGAACACTGAAGCTTTCTTT.